A selection of T cell receptor beta chains follows, all from one sample in a study of T cells in Graves' hyperthyroidism and ophthalmopathy. TCRdb used MiXCR to reprocess the multiplex PCR reads, holding one entry per CDR3 protein. Among 750,000 to 950,000 distinct CDR3 sequences listed, roughly 37% were seen once. Sequencing input: blood. The source is a man aged 18-30 years with Graves' hyperthyroidism. Both conserved end residues are part of each CDR3. Size values are once, few and many counts, or a class for expanded clones, and some rows have none.

J gene: TRBJ2-5
clone size: .
V gene: TRBV7-6
CDR3 protein: CVSSQFAGGETQYF

J gene: TRBJ2-7
clone size: many
V gene: TRBV2
CDR3 protein: CASSDPGDNYEQYF

J gene: TRBJ1-1
clone size: .
V gene: TRBV25-1
CDR3 protein: CASKGWTAKNTEAFF

J gene: TRBJ1-4
clone size: .
V gene: TRBV6-6
CDR3 protein: CASSLRPGGEGFF

J gene: TRBJ1-5
clone size: .
V gene: TRBV7-4
CDR3 protein: CASSPGEEGNQPQHF

J gene: TRBJ2-3
clone size: once
V gene: TRBV29-1
CDR3 protein: CSVEGAQTSTDTQYF

J gene: TRBJ1-2
clone size: many
V gene: TRBV29-1
CDR3 protein: CSVEDRGGSYGYTF

J gene: TRBJ2-7
clone size: .
V gene: TRBV19
CDR3 protein: CASSIGPFSYEQYF

J gene: TRBJ1-1
clone size: once
V gene: TRBV7-9
CDR3 protein: CASSQGYGAEAFF

J gene: TRBJ2-7
clone size: few
V gene: TRBV5-1
CDR3 protein: CASSLEGVPGYEQYF

J gene: TRBJ2-2
clone size: .
V gene: TRBV9
CDR3 protein: CASSVGAVTANTGELFF

J gene: TRBJ1-1
clone size: few
V gene: TRBV20-1
CDR3 protein: CSARSGTEANAEAFF

J gene: TRBJ1-5
clone size: many
V gene: TRBV2
CDR3 protein: CASRRDREGNQPQHF

J gene: TRBJ1-5
clone size: .
V gene: TRBV29-1
CDR3 protein: CSGRGSNQPQHF

J gene: TRBJ1-2
clone size: .
V gene: TRBV25-1
CDR3 protein: CASSRDREYGYAF

J gene: TRBJ2-7
clone size: many
V gene: TRBV19
CDR3 protein: CASSPGVSYEQYF

J gene: TRBJ2-5
clone size: few
V gene: TRBV12-3/TRBV12-4
CDR3 protein: CASSLRGERETQYF

J gene: TRBJ1-4
clone size: .
V gene: TRBV20-1
CDR3 protein: CSALRAEKLFF

J gene: TRBJ1-5
clone size: .
V gene: TRBV2
CDR3 protein: CASSSTRQIASNQPQHF

J gene: TRBJ1-2
clone size: few
V gene: TRBV12-3/TRBV12-4
CDR3 protein: CASKRDFHGYTF